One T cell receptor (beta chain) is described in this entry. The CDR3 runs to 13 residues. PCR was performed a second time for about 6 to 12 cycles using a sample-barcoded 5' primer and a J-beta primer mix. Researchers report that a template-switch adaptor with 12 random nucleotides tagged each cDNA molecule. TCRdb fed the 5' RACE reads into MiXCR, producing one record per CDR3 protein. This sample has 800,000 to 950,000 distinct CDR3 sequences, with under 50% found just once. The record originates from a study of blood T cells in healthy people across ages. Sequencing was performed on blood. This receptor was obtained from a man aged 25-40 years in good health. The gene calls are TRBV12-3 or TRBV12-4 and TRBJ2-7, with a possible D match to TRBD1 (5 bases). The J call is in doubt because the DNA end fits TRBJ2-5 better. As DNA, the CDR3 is TGTGCCAGCAGAGAGCAGGGCCGAGGGACCCAGTACTTC. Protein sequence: CASREQGRGTQYF.